A selection of T cell receptor beta chains follows, all from one sample in a study of T cells after yellow fever vaccination. TCRdb reanalysed the 5' RACE reads using MiXCR and keeps one entry per CDR3 protein. The sample includes 550,000 to 750,000 distinct CDR3 sequences, roughly 13% of them seen just once. The source material was PBMCs, sampled on the day of the yellow fever booster vaccination. These receptors came from a man aged 30 to 45 who received the YFV17D yellow fever vaccine. Both conserved end residues are part of each CDR3. D genes are given only for firm matches. Rows give clone size only sometimes, using once, few, many, or a class for an expanded clone.

TRBD2 | TRBJ2-1 | NA | 16 | TRBV9 | TGTGCCAGCAGCGCTCTAGCGGGGGCCTCCTACAATGAGCAGTTCTTC | CASSALAGASYNEQFF
TRBD2 | TRBJ2-3 | few | 15 | TRBV9 | TGTGCCAGCGACCTTAGCGGGAGGGCCGGAGATACGCAGTATTTT | CASDLSGRAGDTQYF
NA | TRBJ2-7 | many | 15 | TRBV29-1 | TGCAGCGTTGAAGATCGGGGGGCAGGGTCCTACGAGCAGTACTTC | CSVEDRGAGSYEQYF
TRBD2 | TRBJ2-7 | NA | 18 | TRBV15 | TGTGCCACCAGCAGAGATCCCCTAGCGGGAGTAATCACCGGCGAGCAGTACTTC | CATSRDPLAGVITGEQYF
TRBD1 | TRBJ2-1 | few | 12 | TRBV18 | TGTGCCAGCTCAGGACAGGGTGATGAGCAGTTCTTC | CASSGQGDEQFF
TRBD1 | TRBJ2-7 | NA | 14 | TRBV27 | TGTGCCAGCAGTTTAGAGGGGACAGAATACGAGCAGTACTTC | CASSLEGTEYEQYF
NA | TRBJ2-3 | NA | 13 | TRBV6-5 | TGTGCCAGCAGTTTGGGGGAATCAGATACGCAGTATTTT | CASSLGESDTQYF
TRBD2 | TRBJ2-7 | few | 14 | TRBV20-1 | TGCAGTGCTGGGACTAGCGGGAGGGCCTACGAGCAGTACTTC | CSAGTSGRAYEQYF
TRBD1 | TRBJ1-6 | NA | 15 | TRBV2 | TGTGCCAGCAGTGTGGAGGGACAGATTAATTCACCCCTCCACTTT | CASSVEGQINSPLHF
NA | TRBJ2-1 | many | 14 | TRBV7-9 | TGTGCCAGCAGCTTACTCATCGGGGTAGATGAGCAGTTCTTC | CASSLLIGVDEQFF
TRBD1 | TRBJ1-4 | NA | 13 | TRBV12-3/TRBV12-4 | TGTGCCAGCAGTTTAACAGGGGCTGGGAAACTGTTTTTT | CASSLTGAGKLFF
TRBD2 | TRBJ2-2 | many | 18 | TRBV3-1 | TGTGCCAGCAGGTATGGACTAGCGGAAATCGCGAACACCGGGGAGCTGTTTTTT | CASRYGLAEIANTGELFF
NA | TRBJ2-2 | NA | 16 | TRBV20-1 | TGCAGTGCTAGAGTCGGAGTGGCTACGAACACCGGGGAGCTGTTTTTT | CSARVGVATNTGELFF
TRBD1 | TRBJ2-2 | few | 15 | TRBV7-3 | TGTGCCAGCAGCCGAAGACAGGGTGGCACCGGGGAGCTGTTTTTT | CASSRRQGGTGELFF
TRBD2 | TRBJ2-3 | NA | 16 | TRBV20-1 | TGCAGTGCTAGATCATCGTCGGGGAGGGCGGGATATCCGCAGTATTTT | CSARSSSGRAGYPQYF
NA | TRBJ2-7 | few | 15 | TRBV28 | TGTGCCAGCAGTTTATTCCCAACGCCCAGCTACGAGCAGTACTTC | CASSLFPTPSYEQYF
NA | TRBJ1-1 | NA | 11 | TRBV7-9 | TGTGCCAGCAGCCCCAAGACTGAAGCTTTCTTT | CASSPKTEAFF
NA | TRBJ1-4 | NA | 17 | TRBV4-3 | TGCGCCAGCAGCCAAGAATTGGGTTTTGGGGCTAATGAAAAACTGTTTTTT | CASSQELGFGANEKLFF
TRBD2 | TRBJ2-3 | NA | 17 | TRBV20-1 | TGCAGTGCTAGAGGGTCTAGCGGGCAGCTAGGGACAGATACGCAGTATTTT | CSARGSSGQLGTDTQYF
TRBD1 | TRBJ2-7 | few | 14 | TRBV29-1 | TGCAGCGTTGAAGGACCACAGGGGTCCTACGAGCAGTACTTC | CSVEGPQGSYEQYF
NA | TRBJ1-2 | few | 17 | TRBV5-1 | TGCGCCAGCAGCTTGGAAGGGGGGACTGAAGCTAACTATGGCTACACCTTC | CASSLEGGTEANYGYTF
NA | TRBJ2-7 | NA | 13 | TRBV6-2/TRBV6-3 | TGTGCCAGCAGTTACGGCGTCACGTACGAGCAGTACTTC | CASSYGVTYEQYF
NA | TRBJ2-3 | few | 15 | TRBV5-4 | TGTGCCAGCAGCCCGCCCCGCAGGGGCACAGATACGCAGTATTTT | CASSPPRRGTDTQYF
TRBD1 | TRBJ1-5 | NA | 14 | TRBV18 | TGTGCCAGCTCGCCCGGGACAGGGGAACTGCCCCAGCATTTT | CASSPGTGELPQHF
NA | TRBJ2-1 | few | 15 | TRBV12-5 | TGTGCTAGTGCCGTCTCGGGAGCGGGCTACAATGAGCAGTTCTTC | CASAVSGAGYNEQFF
NA | TRBJ2-7 | NA | 13 | TRBV5-6 | TGTGCCAGCGGACCGGGACTTCACTGCGAGCAGTACTTC | CASGPGLHCEQYF
NA | TRBJ2-1 | few | 16 | TRBV5-5 | TGTGCCAGCAGCTCCCTAGTTGGGGTCTCCTACAATGAGCAGTTCTTC | CASSSLVGVSYNEQFF
NA | TRBJ1-1 | few | 14 | TRBV9 | TGTGCCAGCAGTGCATGGGGTGGGGGGACTGAAGCTTTCTTT | CASSAWGGGTEAFF
NA | TRBJ2-2 | NA | 15 | TRBV7-9 | TGTGCCAGCAGCTTGAAAAGACCAAACACCGGGGAGCTGTTTTTT | CASSLKRPNTGELFF
TRBD1 | TRBJ2-7 | few | 18 | TRBV5-6 | TGTGCCAGGACTACATCAGACAGGGGACCCGACCTACCCCCGGAGCAGTACTTC | CARTTSDRGPDLPPEQYF